The clone carrying this TCR beta chain was picked up a small number of times. The antigen remains unidentified. The sample is drawn from a study of T-cell memory formation after mild COVID-19. 5'RACE primed from the constant segment yielded TCR alpha and TCR beta cDNA libraries bearing sample barcodes and UMIs. TCRdb fed the 5' RACE reads into MiXCR, producing one record per CDR3 protein. The sample yields about 340,000 distinct CDR3 sequences, more than 15% seen once. V gave up 6 bases and J gave up 0 bases, with 15 bases separating them. Germline CDR1 and CDR2: MNHEY and SVGAGI. The CDR3 contains 16 residues. The study, taken as a whole, reports: Mainly in CM and EM were contracting CD4+ clones; CD8+ were in EMRA. Clones contracting over day 15 to 85 were CD4/CD8 balanced, with later expanders leaning CD4+.

This TCR was sampled from a man between 18 and 35 years old who had mild COVID-19 (a few samples of this study predate the infection). Cell type and time point are not known. The V and J genes are TRBV6-5 and TRBJ2-1; D is perhaps TRBD1 (6 bases). The specimen was PBMCs or a T cell subset sorted from them (not recorded which). CDR3 bases: TGTGCCAGCAGCAGGGAAGGACAGAGCTCCTACAATGAGCAGTTCTTC. It specifies CASSREGQSSYNEQFF.